The next 27 T cell receptor beta chains were all read from a single sample in a study of shared clonotypes between healthy human individuals. The assay was immunoSEQ multiplex PCR, and TCRdb's table has in-frame clones only and misses some. The sample has some 650,000 clones, around 97% seen once; the top ten hold around 0.057%. The sequencing input was naive CD4+ T cells sorted from blood. Subset in this sample: CD45RA+ positively selected. These receptors were collected from a woman in her 30s in good health.

The chain links TRBV28 to TRBJ2-7; perhaps TRBD2 as D (7 bases). The germline V and J ends were trimmed by 1 base and 7 bases, with 11 bases remaining between them. This CDR3 contains 13 residues. Germline values: CDR1 MDHEN, CDR2 SYDVKM. CDR3 sequence reads: CASSLSGGLEQYF. The CDR3 region has the DNA TGTGCCAGCAGTTTATCGGGGGGCCTTGAGCAGTACTTC.

The chain links TRBV10-2 to TRBJ2-7, with unresolved D. Trimming took 3 bases from V and 2 from J, leaving 20 bases between them. Looked up from germline, CDR1 is WSHSY and CDR2 is SAAADI. The CDR3 extends over 17 amino acids. The CDR3 here is CASSDLMGLDAAYEQYF. CDR3 in DNA: TGCGCCAGCAGTGATTTAATGGGTTTGGACGCTGCCTACGAGCAGTACTTC.

V gene TRBV6-5 combines with J gene TRBJ2-7; D possibly corresponds to TRBD2 (5 bases). The CDR3 has 13 residues. Deletions cut 6 bases from V and 4 bases from J, with 13 bases between. CDR1 and CDR2 from the germline V gene are MNHEY and SVGAGI. CDR3 in DNA: TGTGCCAGCAGCCCTGGACTTACATACGAGCAGTACTTC. Translated: CASSPGLTYEQYF.

This clone was seen once. The CDR3 spells CASSLRGSTEAFF. For the CDR3, the DNA is TGTGCCAGCAGCTTGAGGGGAAGCACTGAAGCTTTCTTT. The V gene is TRBV5-8, the J gene TRBJ1-1; tentative D call: TRBD1 (5 bases). The length of the CDR3 is 13 residues. The V end was cut by 1 base, the J end by 4 bases, with 8 bases between. Germline loops: CDR1 SGHTS, CDR2 YDEGEE.

The chain joins TRBV27 to TRBJ2-7; unclear D gene. Trimming took off 6 bases at V and 1 base at J, with 25 bases between the two ends. Germline V gene sequence: CDR1 MNHEY, CDR2 SMNVEV (reference sequence). This CDR3 contains 18 residues. The CDR3 sequence: CASRPRTGRVWDSYEQYF. For the CDR3, the DNA is TGTGCCAGCAGGCCCCGGACGGGTAGGGTATGGGATTCCTACGAGCAGTACTTC.

The rearrangement joins TRBV19 to TRBJ1-2; tentatively, D is TRBD1 (5 bases). With 6 bases removed from V and 0 bases from J, the gap between germline ends came to 11 bases. Germline V gene sequence: CDR1 LNHDA, CDR2 SQIVND (reference sequence). This CDR3 has 14 amino acids. The CDR3 nucleotides are TGTGCCAGTAGCCGGACGGACACTAACTATGGCTACACCTTC. This sequence encodes CASSRTDTNYGYTF.

V is TRBV5-8 and J is TRBJ2-5; TRBD1 matches 7 bases. From germline, CDR1 is SGHTS and CDR2 YDEGEE. The V and J ends lost 0 bases and 4 bases, in that order; junction bases with no gene match: 3. The CDR3 covers 14 residues. This CDR3 is CASSLVPGGETQYF. In nucleotides, the CDR3 is TGTGCCAGCAGCTTGGTGCCAGGGGGAGAGACCCAGTACTTC.

The rearrangement uses TRBV28 and TRBJ2-1; D is ambiguous. CDR1 MDHEN and CDR2 SYDVKM come from the germline V gene. Trimming took 10 bases from V and 4 from J, leaving 11 bases between them. There are 12 residues in the CDR3. CDR3 loop: CATEACYNEQFF. The CDR3 bases are TGTGCCACCGAAGCTTGTTACAATGAGCAGTTCTTC. Combining the CDR3 with reference TRBV28 and TRBJ2-1 gives the whole variable domain DVKVTQSSRYLVKRTGEKVFLECVQDMDHENMFWYRQDPGLGLRLIYFSYDVKMKEKGDIPEGYSVSREKKERFSLILESASTNQTSMYLCATEACYNEQFFGPGTRLTVL.

This clone is a singleton in its sample. The genes are TRBV7-6 and TRBJ2-3, with D perhaps assigned TRBD1 or TRBD2 (5 bases each). CDR1 and CDR2 (germline): SGHVS, FNYEAQ. This CDR3 has 13 amino acids. The germline V and J ends were trimmed by 5 bases and 2 bases, with 8 bases remaining between them. Here the CDR3 reads CASSLGTTDTQYF. The CDR3 bases are TGTGCCAGCAGCCTTGGGACCACAGATACGCAGTATTTT.

Points on this clone: Additional DNA sequences in this sample encode the identical CDR3. CDR3 coding DNA: TGTGCCAGCAGTGAGACAGCGAACACCGGGGAGCTGTTTTTT. Protein sequence: CASSETANTGELFF. The chain uses TRBV2 and TRBJ2-2, with D possibly matching TRBD1 (5 bases). Germline loops: CDR1 SNHLY, CDR2 FYNNEI. This CDR3 region has 14 residues. The V and J ends lost 3 bases and 0 bases respectively, with 5 bases between them.

The rearrangement uses TRBV5-1 and TRBJ2-3; the match to TRBD2 covers 13 bases. This CDR3 spans 18 amino acids. Germline values: CDR1 SGHRS, CDR2 YFSETQ. The V gene end was trimmed by 4 bases and the J gene end by 1 base; junction bases not matched to a gene: 9. CDR3 region: CASSVELAGGPRTDTQYF. DNA of the CDR3: TGCGCCAGCAGCGTAGAACTAGCGGGAGGGCCACGCACAGATACGCAGTATTTT.

CDR3 DNA sequence: TGTGCCAGCAGCCCACCGGGACAGGGGCACTACGAGCAGTACTTC. The encoded protein is CASSPPGQGHYEQYF. The V and J genes are TRBV5-4 and TRBJ2-7; TRBD1 aligns across 10 bases. Germline CDR1 SGHNT, CDR2 YYREEE (reference sequence). With 4 bases clipped from V and 3 bases from J, the junction kept 7 bases outside the gene matches. The CDR3 contains 15 residues.

The chain uses TRBV9 and TRBJ2-7; TRBD1 aligns across 7 bases. V trimming: 4 bases; J trimming: 0 bases; junction bases outside the gene matches: 7. CDR1 and CDR2 (germline): SGDLS, YYNGEE. The CDR3 contains 15 residues. The CDR3 sequence is CASSPRQGDSYEQYF. In nucleotides, the CDR3 is TGTGCCAGCAGCCCACGACAGGGAGACTCCTACGAGCAGTACTTC.

This chain joins TRBV6-5 and TRBJ2-5; D might be TRBD1 (6 bases). The J call may be faulty, since TRBJ2-7 better matches the DNA end. From germline, CDR1 is MNHEY and CDR2 SVGAGI. The CDR3 extends over 15 amino acids. This chain's CDR3 is CASSYSGQYPYEQYF. CDR3 nucleotides: TGTGCCAGCAGTTATTCGGGACAATACCCCTACGAGCAGTACTTC.

Only one count was recorded for this clone. Other DNA sequences from this sample encode an identical CDR3 as well. The chain employs TRBV5-1 and TRBJ1-1; 12 nucleotides align to TRBD1. Trimming took 3 bases from V and 5 from J; bases not matched to a gene: 2. This CDR3 comprises 14 residues. Per the germline V gene, CDR1 is SGHRS and CDR2 is YFSETQ. The CDR3: CASSWGQGATEAFF. CDR3 nucleotide sequence: TGCGCCAGCAGCTGGGGACAGGGGGCGACTGAAGCTTTCTTT.

This chain uses TRBV6-5 with TRBJ1-2; D remains ambiguous. CDR1 and CDR2 (germline): MNHEY, SVGAGI. V was pared by 0 bases and J by 4 bases, with 9 bases between. The CDR3 loop spans 14 amino acids. The CDR3 loop reads CASSYSSGRYGYTF. The CDR3 nucleotides are TGTGCCAGCAGTTACTCTTCCGGGCGCTATGGCTACACCTTC.

The chain is built from TRBV18 and TRBJ1-1; the D gene is possibly TRBD1 (6 bases). This CDR3 is built from 16 residues. Trimming shortened V by 2 bases and J by 1 base, and 14 bases separated the two germline ends. The germline gives CDR1 KGHSH, CDR2 LQKENI. The CDR3 protein is CASSPRPGVQNTEAFF. The CDR3 bases are TGTGCCAGCTCACCAAGGCCAGGGGTCCAGAACACTGAAGCTTTCTTT. The full variable domain, its missing parts supplied by reference TRBV18 and TRBJ1-1, is NAGVMQNPRHLVRRRGQEARLRCSPMKGHSHVYWYRQLPEEGLKFMVYLQKENIIDESGMPKERFSAEFPKEGPSILRIQQVVRGDSAAYFCASSPRPGVQNTEAFFGQGTRLTVV.

The rearrangement links TRBV5-1 to TRBJ1-1, with 7 bases aligning to TRBD1. CDR3 length equals 15 residues. Germline trimming cut 4 bases from V and 2 bases from J; bases unmatched to any gene: 8. Germline CDR1 and CDR2: SGHRS and YFSETQ. The CDR3 nucleotides read TGCGCCAGCAGCATGGCAGGGGGACCTAACACTGAAGCTTTCTTT. It yields the protein CASSMAGGPNTEAFF.

The rearrangement joins TRBV4-1 to TRBJ1-1; TRBD1 might be the D (6 bases). Germline CDR1 reads MGHRA; CDR2 reads YSYEKL. The CDR3 contains 16 residues. V was pared by 1 base and J by 0 bases, with 12 bases between. The CDR3 nucleotides read TGCGCCAGCAGCCAAGTGGACAGCGACATGAACACTGAAGCTTTCTTT. This translates into CASSQVDSDMNTEAFF.

Regarding this clone: Other nucleotide sequences from this sample produce the same CDR3. This chain joins TRBV12-5 and TRBJ2-3; 7 bases map to TRBD1. This CDR3 region has 15 residues. Germline V gives CDR1 LGHNT, CDR2 FRNRAP. Germline trimming cut 1 base from V and 0 bases from J; bases unmatched to any gene: 1. CDR3 sequence reads: CASGLGQGSTDTQYF. The DNA for the CDR3 is TGTGCTAGTGGTTTGGGACAGGGAAGCACAGATACGCAGTATTTT.

The V and J genes are TRBV10-3 and TRBJ2-1, with TRBD2 matching 8 bases. The CDR3 is made up of 16 amino acids. Germline CDR1 reads ENHRY; CDR2 reads SYGVKD. V gave up 0 bases and J gave up 2 bases; unmatched junction bases: 3. CDR3 sequence: CAISESAGGPYNEQFF. CDR3 DNA sequence: TGTGCCATCAGTGAGTCTGCGGGAGGCCCCTACAATGAGCAGTTCTTC.

This clone was recorded only once. The J gene is TRBJ2-7, the V gene TRBV2; D tentatively reads TRBD1 or TRBD2 (6 bases each). The germline V gene has CDR1 SNHLY and CDR2 FYNNEI. The CDR3 runs 14 residues. The V gene lost 5 bases and the J gene lost 2 bases, with 13 bases spanning the gap. The CDR3 coding sequence is TGTGCCAGCAGTTTTGAGGGGGGCGCCTACGAGCAGTACTTC. It is translated as CASSFEGGAYEQYF.

This chain joins TRBV5-8 and TRBJ1-5; possible D gene TRBD1, 6 bases. Germline CDR1 reads SGHTS; CDR2 reads YDEGEE. CDR3 length: 14 residues. V lost 2 bases, J lost 3 bases, and 9 bases lay in between. The DNA for the CDR3 is TGTGCCAGCAGCTTACAGGGTCTCAATCAGCCCCAGCATTTT. Translating it yields CASSLQGLNQPQHF.

This chain uses TRBV11-2 with TRBJ2-7, with a possible D match to TRBD2 (6 bases). CDR3 length: 15 amino acids. Trimming pared 3 bases from V and 0 bases from J, leaving 12 bases between. From germline, CDR1 is SGHAT and CDR2 FQNNGV. The CDR3 loop reads CASSFGGLSSYEQYF. The CDR3 nucleotides are TGTGCCAGCAGCTTTGGAGGGTTAAGCTCCTACGAGCAGTACTTC. Looking up the rest from reference TRBV11-2 and TRBJ2-7 gives the full variable domain: EAGVAQSPRYKIIEKRQSVAFWCNPISGHATLYWYQQILGQGPKLLIQFQNNGVVDDSQLPKDRFSAERLKGVDSTLKIQPAKLEDSAVYLCASSFGGLSSYEQYFGPGTRLTVT.

The V call is TRBV28, the J call TRBJ1-2, with TRBD1 matching 9 bases. The germline V gene encodes CDR1 MDHEN and CDR2 SYDVKM. With V trimmed by 6 bases and J by 2 bases, 7 bases remained unmatched. The CDR3 extends over 15 amino acids. CDR3: CASRRFGTGNYGYTF. CDR3 DNA sequence: TGTGCCAGCAGAAGATTCGGGACAGGGAACTATGGCTACACCTTC.

V gene TRBV7-8 combines with J gene TRBJ1-2; 7 nucleotides align to TRBD1. V gave up 5 bases and J gave up 6 bases; unmatched junction bases: 6. There are 13 residues in the CDR3. Germline CDR1 and CDR2: SGHVS and FQNEAQ. In DNA form, the CDR3 reads TGTGCCAGCAGCCCCAGGACAGGCCATGGCTACACCTTC. This translates into CASSPRTGHGYTF.

The chain uses TRBV9 and TRBJ2-5, with 8 positions matching TRBD1. In germline, CDR1 is SGDLS, CDR2 YYNGEE. The ends lost 3 bases at V and 4 bases at J; junction bases unmatched: 5. The CDR3 has 14 residues. CDR3 sequence (DNA): TGTGCCAGCAGCGGTCCGGGACAGGTAGAGACCCAGTACTTC. Its protein is CASSGPGQVETQYF.